This T cell receptor beta chain comes out of a study of blood T cells in healthy people across ages. This clonotype occurred once. Sample-barcoded 5' priming and a J-beta primer mix drove a second PCR of 7 to 11 cycles. All samples gave at least 2.5 million CDR3-containing paired-end reads. TCRdb re-analysed the 5' RACE reads in MiXCR, keeping a single row per CDR3 protein. This sample carries about 1.6 million distinct CDR3 sequences, 30% to 40% of them seen once, and the ten largest clones take about 11%. Source material: blood. The clonotype was recovered from a woman aged 30 to 39 in good health.

CDR3 amino acids: CASSQYPGGADTQYF. The CDR3 DNA reads TGTGCCAGCAGCCAATACCCGGGGGGGGCAGATACGCAGTATTTT. The V and J genes are TRBV11-2 and TRBJ2-3, with 8 bases lining up with TRBD2. Trimming took 5 bases from V and 4 from J; bases not matched to a gene: 8. This CDR3 has 15 amino acids. The germline CDR1 and CDR2 sequences are SGHAT and FQNNGV.